A selection of T cell receptor beta chains follows, all from one sample in a study of blood T cells in healthy people across ages. TCRdb fed the 5' RACE reads into MiXCR, producing one record per CDR3 protein. The sample has some 710,000 distinct CDR3 sequences, about 45% seen once. The sample consisted of blood. These TCRs come from an elderly man in good health. Both conserved end residues are part of each CDR3. A D gene is named only where the DNA matches it firmly. The size entry is marked missing in some rows and otherwise reads once, few, many or a size class.

V	J	D	size	CDR3	DNA
TRBV7-2	TRBJ1-1	-	-	CASSLGYRLNTEAFF	TGTGCCAGCAGCTTAGGCTACAGGTTGAACACTGAAGCTTTCTTT
TRBV20-1	TRBJ1-6	TRBD1	many	CSGLNPTGGISDSPLHF	TGCAGTGGGCTGAACCCGACAGGGGGCATATCAGATTCACCCCTCCACTTT
TRBV11-1	TRBJ2-7	-	many	CASSLALNRLERSYEQYF	TGTGCCAGCAGCTTAGCGCTTAATCGACTTGAACGCTCCTACGAGCAGTACTTC
TRBV20-1	TRBJ2-1	-	-	CSARDSGDFYNEQFF	TGCAGTGCTAGGGACTCAGGAGATTTCTACAATGAGCAGTTCTTC
TRBV28	TRBJ2-1	TRBD1	-	CASTEPGQGFSNNEQFF	TGTGCCAGCACCGAGCCGGGACAGGGGTTCTCAAACAATGAGCAGTTCTTC
TRBV29-1	TRBJ2-1	TRBD2	-	CSVEEMTSGSEQFF	TGCAGCGTTGAAGAAATGACTAGCGGGTCTGAGCAGTTCTTC
TRBV12-3/TRBV12-4	TRBJ2-1	TRBD2	-	CASSRSGGRNNKQFF	TGTGCCAGCAGCCGGAGCGGGGGGCGCAACAATAAGCAGTTCTTC
TRBV6-1	TRBJ2-5	TRBD2	-	CASSAETSGSNRETQYF	TGTGCCAGCAGTGCGGAGACTAGCGGATCCAACAGGGAGACCCAGTACTTC
TRBV12-3/TRBV12-4	TRBJ1-6	TRBD1	-	CASSRQGVRNSPLHF	TGTGCCAGCAGCAGACAGGGGGTGAGGAATTCACCCCTCCACTTT
TRBV30	TRBJ2-1	TRBD2	-	CAWIPGLGLGEQFF	TGTGCCTGGATTCCGGGACTAGGGTTGGGCGAGCAGTTCTTT
TRBV12-3/TRBV12-4	TRBJ1-1	-	few	CASSFKETSGAFF	TGTGCCAGCAGTTTTAAGGAAACGTCAGGAGCTTTCTTT
TRBV27	TRBJ2-7	TRBD2	-	CASSLLSSGAYEQYF	TGTGCCAGCAGTTTATTATCTAGCGGGGCCTACGAGCAGTACTTC
TRBV7-2	TRBJ2-5	-	-	CASSFSLVSEQYF	TGTGCCAGCAGCTTTTCCCTAGTCAGTGAGCAGTACTTC
TRBV12-3/TRBV12-4	TRBJ1-4	-	-	CASSLDGRLRGELFF	TGTGCCAGCAGTTTAGACGGACGGCTACGTGGGGAACTGTTTTTT
TRBV28	TRBJ2-1	TRBD2	-	CASRRGGLDEQFF	TGTGCCAGCAGGCGGGGGGGCTTGGATGAGCAGTTCTTC
TRBV6-6	TRBJ2-3	TRBD2	-	CASSALAGDTDTQYF	TGTGCCAGTTCCGCCCTAGCGGGGGACACAGATACGCAGTATTTT
TRBV29-1	TRBJ2-3	-	-	CSVGGDTDTQYF	TGCAGCGTTGGTGGGGACACAGATACGCAGTATTTT
TRBV2	TRBJ2-7	TRBD2	-	CASRTPGLAGAYEQYF	TGTGCCAGCAGGACCCCGGGACTAGCGGGGGCCTACGAGCAGTACTTC
TRBV3-1	TRBJ2-7	-	once	CASSYDGSYEQYF	TGTGCCAGCTCTTACGACGGCTCCTACGAGCAGTACTTC
TRBV29-1	TRBJ2-7	TRBD1	once	CSALTGQIEYVQYF	TGCAGCGCCCTGACAGGGCAGATAGAGTACGTGCAGTACTTC
TRBV5-1	TRBJ1-1	-	-	CASSFSRGTGGTEAFF	TGCGCCAGCAGCTTCTCGAGGGGTACTGGTGGGACTGAAGCTTTCTTT
TRBV7-9	TRBJ2-3	-	many	CASSLPAATELDTQYF	TGTGCCAGCAGCCTACCGGCGGCTACTGAATTAGATACGCAGTATTTT
TRBV5-1	TRBJ2-1	TRBD2	-	CASSLCLAGGGDEQFF	TGCGCCAGCAGCTTGTGTCTAGCGGGAGGCGGTGATGAGCAGTTCTTC
TRBV10-3	TRBJ2-7	-	-	CAISEIETERYEQYF	TGTGCCATCAGTGAGATCGAGACAGAGCGCTACGAGCAGTACTTC
TRBV5-1	TRBJ2-1	-	-	CASSLEGQVYNEQFF	TGCGCCAGCAGCTTGGAGGGGCAAGTCTACAATGAGCAGTTCTTC
TRBV20-1	TRBJ1-6	-	-	CSASAGPNSPLHF	TGCAGTGCTAGTGCCGGGCCCAATTCACCCCTCCACTTT
TRBV14	TRBJ2-1	-	-	CASSPRGMISYNEQFF	TGTGCCAGCAGCCCCCGGGGGATGATCTCCTACAATGAGCAGTTCTTC
TRBV5-1	TRBJ2-3	-	few	CASSSPSGTDTQYF	TGCGCCAGCAGCAGCCCTAGCGGCACAGATACGCAGTATTTT
TRBV7-9	TRBJ2-7	-	few	CASSFYTLEQYF	TGTGCCAGCAGCTTCTATACCCTCGAGCAGTACTTC
TRBV29-1	TRBJ2-3	TRBD2	-	CSVTSGGPTDTQYF	TGCAGCGTTACTAGCGGGGGACCCACAGATACGCAGTATTTT
TRBV29-1	TRBJ2-7	-	-	CSVVDQSSYEQYF	TGCAGCGTTGTTGACCAAAGCTCCTACGAGCAGTACTTC
TRBV7-9	TRBJ1-1	TRBD1	-	CASSLLGQGEAFF	TGTGCCAGCAGCTTACTGGGACAGGGGGAAGCTTTCTTT